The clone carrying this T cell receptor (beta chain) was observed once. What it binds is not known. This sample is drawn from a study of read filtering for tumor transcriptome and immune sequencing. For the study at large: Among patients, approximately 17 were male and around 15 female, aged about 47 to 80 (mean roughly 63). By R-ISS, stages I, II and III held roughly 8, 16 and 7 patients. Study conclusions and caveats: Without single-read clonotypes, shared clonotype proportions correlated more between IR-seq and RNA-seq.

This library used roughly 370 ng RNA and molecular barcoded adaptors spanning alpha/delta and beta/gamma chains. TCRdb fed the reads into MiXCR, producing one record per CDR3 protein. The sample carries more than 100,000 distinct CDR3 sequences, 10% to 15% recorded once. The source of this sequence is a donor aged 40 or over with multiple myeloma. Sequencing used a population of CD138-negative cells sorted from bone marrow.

The DNA for the CDR3 is TGTGCCAGCGGCCTCAGCGGGAGGGCCGATGAGCAGTTCTTC. Translation: CASGLSGRADEQFF. This sequence joins TRBV7-9 and TRBJ2-1; 10 nucleotides match TRBD2. V shed 8 bases, J shed 8 bases, and the junction held 9 bases outside the gene matches. The CDR3 runs to 14 residues. Germline assignment: CDR1 SEHNR and CDR2 FQNEAQ (reference sequence). The whole variable domain, remainder taken from reference TRBV7-9 and TRBJ2-1, is DTGVSQNPRHKITKRGQNVTFRCDPISEHNRLYWYRQTLGQGPEFLTYFQNEAQLEKSRLLSDRFSAERPKGSFSTLEIQRTEQGDSAMYLCASGLSGRADEQFFGPGTRLTVL.